This T cell receptor (beta chain) is drawn from a study of blood T cell repertoires in COVID-19. Overall study context: The study drew acute and convalescent COVID-19 samples from the United States, Italy and Spain. The analysed material was cDNA or gDNA that came from T cells, B-cell-depleted T cells, or PBMCs.

V lost 7 bases and J lost 7, with 14 bases in between. The length of the CDR3 is 12 residues. Germline assignment: CDR1 MDHEN and CDR2 SYDVKM. Patients from Seattle were sampled longitudinally, starting during active infection. Profiled with immunoSEQ multiplex PCR; TCRdb holds only in-frame clones, not every one. The repertoire holds about 280,000 clones, with roughly 90% as singletons. Specimen: peripheral blood. The clonotype originates from a woman younger than 45 with COVID-19, enrolled during active disease. The genes are TRBV28 and TRBJ2-7; D might be TRBD2 (5 bases). The CDR3 sequence is CASNLAGLEQYF. As DNA, the CDR3 is TGTGCCAGCAACCTGGCGGGCCTGGAGCAGTACTTC.